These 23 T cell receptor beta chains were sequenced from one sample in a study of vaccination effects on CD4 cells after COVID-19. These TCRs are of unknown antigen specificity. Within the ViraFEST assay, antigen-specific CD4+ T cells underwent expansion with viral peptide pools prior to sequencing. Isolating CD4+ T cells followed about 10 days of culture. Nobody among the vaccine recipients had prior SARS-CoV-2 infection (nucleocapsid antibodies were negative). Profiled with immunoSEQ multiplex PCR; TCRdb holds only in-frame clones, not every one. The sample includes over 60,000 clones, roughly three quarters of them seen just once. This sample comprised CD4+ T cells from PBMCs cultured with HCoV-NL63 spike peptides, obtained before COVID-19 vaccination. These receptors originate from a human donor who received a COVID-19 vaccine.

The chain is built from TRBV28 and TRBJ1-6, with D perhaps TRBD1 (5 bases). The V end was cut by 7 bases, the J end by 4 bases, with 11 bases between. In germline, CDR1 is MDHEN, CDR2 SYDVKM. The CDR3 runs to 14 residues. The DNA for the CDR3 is TGTGCCAGCATCACCCAGGGATATAATTCACCCCTCCACTTT. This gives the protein CASITQGYNSPLHF.

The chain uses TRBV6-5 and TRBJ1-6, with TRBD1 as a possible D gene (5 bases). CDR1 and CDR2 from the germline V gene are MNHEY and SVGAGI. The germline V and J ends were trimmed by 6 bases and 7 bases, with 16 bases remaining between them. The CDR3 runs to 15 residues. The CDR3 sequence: CASRQKRDGNSPLHF. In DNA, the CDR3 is TGTGCCAGCAGACAAAAAAGGGACGGAAATTCACCCCTCCACTTT.

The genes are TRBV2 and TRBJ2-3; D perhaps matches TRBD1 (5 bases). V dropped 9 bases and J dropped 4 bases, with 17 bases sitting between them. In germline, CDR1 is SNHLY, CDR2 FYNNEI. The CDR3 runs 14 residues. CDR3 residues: CASQVVRGPDTQYF. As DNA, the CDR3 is TGTGCCAGTCAGGTGGTTAGGGGCCCAGATACGCAGTATTTT. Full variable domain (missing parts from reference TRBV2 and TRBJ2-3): EPEVTQTPSHQVTQMGQEVILRCVPISNHLYFYWYRQILGQKVEFLVSFYNNEISEKSEIFDDQFSVERPDGSNFTLKIRSTKLEDSAMYFCASQVVRGPDTQYFGPGTRLTVL.

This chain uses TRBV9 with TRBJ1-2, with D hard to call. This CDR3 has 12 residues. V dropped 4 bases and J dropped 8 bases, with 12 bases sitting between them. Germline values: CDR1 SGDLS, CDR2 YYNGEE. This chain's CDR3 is CASSFLSGGYTF. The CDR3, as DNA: TGTGCCAGCAGCTTTCTGTCCGGGGGCTACACCTTC.

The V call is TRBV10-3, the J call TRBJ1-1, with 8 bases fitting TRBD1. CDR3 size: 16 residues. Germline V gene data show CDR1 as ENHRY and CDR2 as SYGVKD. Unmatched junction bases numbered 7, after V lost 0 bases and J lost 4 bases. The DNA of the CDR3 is TGTGCCATCAGTGAGTCGACTCAAGGACAGGGCACTGAAGCTTTCTTT. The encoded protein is CAISESTQGQGTEAFF.

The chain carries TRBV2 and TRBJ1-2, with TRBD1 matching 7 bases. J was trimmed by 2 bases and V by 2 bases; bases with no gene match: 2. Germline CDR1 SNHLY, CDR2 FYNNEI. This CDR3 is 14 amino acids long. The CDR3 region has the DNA TGTGCCAGCAGTGAATTGGGACAGAACTATGGCTACACCTTC. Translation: CASSELGQNYGYTF.

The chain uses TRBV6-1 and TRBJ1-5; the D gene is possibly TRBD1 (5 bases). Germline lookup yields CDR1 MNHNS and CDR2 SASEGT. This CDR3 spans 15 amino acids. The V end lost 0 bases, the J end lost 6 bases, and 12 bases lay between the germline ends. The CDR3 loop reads CASSEARVGGQPQHF. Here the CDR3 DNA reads TGTGCCAGCAGTGAAGCGAGGGTTGGGGGTCAGCCCCAGCATTTT.

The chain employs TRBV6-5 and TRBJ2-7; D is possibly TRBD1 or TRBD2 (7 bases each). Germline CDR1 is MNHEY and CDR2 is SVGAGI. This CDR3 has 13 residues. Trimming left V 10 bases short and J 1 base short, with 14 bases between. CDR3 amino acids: CATARGGSYEQYV. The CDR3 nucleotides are TGTGCCACGGCCAGGGGGGGGTCCTACGAGCAGTACGTC.

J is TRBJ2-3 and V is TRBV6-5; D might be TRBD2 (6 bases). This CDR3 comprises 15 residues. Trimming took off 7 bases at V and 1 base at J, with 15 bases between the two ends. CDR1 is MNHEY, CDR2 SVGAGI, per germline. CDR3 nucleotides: TGTGCCAGCACCTTAACGGGGGAGGGCACAGATACGCAGTATTTT. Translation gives CASTLTGEGTDTQYF.

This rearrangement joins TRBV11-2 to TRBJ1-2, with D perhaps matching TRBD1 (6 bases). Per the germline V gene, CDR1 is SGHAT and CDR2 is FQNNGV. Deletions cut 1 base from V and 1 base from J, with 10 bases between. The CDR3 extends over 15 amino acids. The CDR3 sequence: CASSLVQGGNYGYTF. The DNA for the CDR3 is TGTGCCAGCAGCTTAGTACAGGGAGGTAACTATGGCTACACCTTC.

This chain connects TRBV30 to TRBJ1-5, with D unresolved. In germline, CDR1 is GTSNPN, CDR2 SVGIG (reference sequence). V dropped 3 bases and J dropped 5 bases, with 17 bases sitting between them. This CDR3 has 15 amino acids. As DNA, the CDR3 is TGTGCCTGGAGGAGATCAGGTTTGAGGGATCAGCCCCAGCATTTT. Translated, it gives CAWRRSGLRDQPQHF.

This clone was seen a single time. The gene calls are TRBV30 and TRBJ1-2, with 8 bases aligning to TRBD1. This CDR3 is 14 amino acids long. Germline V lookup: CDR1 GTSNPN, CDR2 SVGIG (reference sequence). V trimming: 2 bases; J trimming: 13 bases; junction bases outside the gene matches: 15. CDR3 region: CAWSLTGTGSRFTF. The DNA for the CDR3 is TGTGCCTGGAGTCTGACCGGGACAGGTAGCCGTTTCACCTTC. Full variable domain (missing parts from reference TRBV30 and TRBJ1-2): SQTIHQWPATLVQPVGSPLSLECTVEGTSNPNLYWYRQAAGRGLQLLFYSVGIGQISSEVPQNLSASRPQDRQFILSSKKLLLSDSGFYLCAWSLTGTGSRFTFGSGTRLTVV.

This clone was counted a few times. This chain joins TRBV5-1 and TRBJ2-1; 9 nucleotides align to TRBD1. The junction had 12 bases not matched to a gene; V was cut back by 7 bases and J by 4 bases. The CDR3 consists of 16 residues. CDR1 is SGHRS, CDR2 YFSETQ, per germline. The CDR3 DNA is TGCGCCAGCGCTCCCACCACAGGGGGCCTTTACAATGAGCAGTTCTTC. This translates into CASAPTTGGLYNEQFF.

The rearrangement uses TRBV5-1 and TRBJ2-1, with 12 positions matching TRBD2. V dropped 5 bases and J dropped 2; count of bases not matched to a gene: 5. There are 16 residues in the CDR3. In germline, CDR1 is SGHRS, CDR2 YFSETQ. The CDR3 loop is CASRTSGGQPYNEQFF. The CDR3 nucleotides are TGCGCCAGCAGGACTAGCGGGGGACAGCCCTACAATGAGCAGTTCTTC.

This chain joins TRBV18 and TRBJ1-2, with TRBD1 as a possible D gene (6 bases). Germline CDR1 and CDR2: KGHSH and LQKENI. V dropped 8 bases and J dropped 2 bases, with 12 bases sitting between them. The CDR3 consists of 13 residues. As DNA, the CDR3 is TGTGCCAGCCAATCCGGACAGAACTATGGCTACACCTTC. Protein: CASQSGQNYGYTF.

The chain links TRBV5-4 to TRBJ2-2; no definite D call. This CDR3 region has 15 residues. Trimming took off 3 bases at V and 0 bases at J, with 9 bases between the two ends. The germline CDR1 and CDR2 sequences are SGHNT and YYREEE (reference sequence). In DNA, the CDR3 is TGTGCCAGCAGCTCCGGTCACCCGAACACCGGGGAGCTGTTTTTT. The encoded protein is CASSSGHPNTGELFF.

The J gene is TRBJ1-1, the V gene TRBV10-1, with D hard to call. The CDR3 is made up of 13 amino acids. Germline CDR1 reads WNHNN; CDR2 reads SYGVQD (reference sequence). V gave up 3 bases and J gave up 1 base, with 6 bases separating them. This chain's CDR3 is CASSENRNTEAFF. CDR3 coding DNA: TGCGCCAGCAGTGAAAACAGGAACACTGAAGCTTTCTTT.

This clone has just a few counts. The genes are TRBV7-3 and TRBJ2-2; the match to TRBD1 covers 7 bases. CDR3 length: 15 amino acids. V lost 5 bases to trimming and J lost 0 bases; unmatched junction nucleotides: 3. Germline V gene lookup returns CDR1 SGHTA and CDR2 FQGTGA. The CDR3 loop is CASSVDRANTGELFF. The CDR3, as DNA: TGTGCCAGCAGCGTAGACAGGGCGAACACCGGGGAGCTGTTTTTT.

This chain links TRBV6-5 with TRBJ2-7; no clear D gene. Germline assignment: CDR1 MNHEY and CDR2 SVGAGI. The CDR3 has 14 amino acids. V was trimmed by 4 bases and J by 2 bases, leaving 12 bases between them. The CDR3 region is CASSFPGRAYEQYV. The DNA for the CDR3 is TGTGCCAGCAGTTTCCCCGGTAGGGCCTACGAGCAGTACGTC.

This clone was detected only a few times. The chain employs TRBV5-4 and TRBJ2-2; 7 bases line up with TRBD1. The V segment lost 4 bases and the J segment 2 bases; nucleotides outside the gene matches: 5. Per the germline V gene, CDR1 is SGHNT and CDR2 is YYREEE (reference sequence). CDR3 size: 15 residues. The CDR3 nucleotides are TGTGCCAGCAGCCGGGACAGATTTAACACCGGGGAGCTGTTTTTT. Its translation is CASSRDRFNTGELFF.

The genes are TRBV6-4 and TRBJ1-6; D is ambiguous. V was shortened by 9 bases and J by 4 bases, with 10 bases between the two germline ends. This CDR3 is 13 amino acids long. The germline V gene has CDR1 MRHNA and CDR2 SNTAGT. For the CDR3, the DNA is TGTGCCAGGACCTCGGAATATAATTCACCCCTCCACTTT. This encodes CARTSEYNSPLHF.

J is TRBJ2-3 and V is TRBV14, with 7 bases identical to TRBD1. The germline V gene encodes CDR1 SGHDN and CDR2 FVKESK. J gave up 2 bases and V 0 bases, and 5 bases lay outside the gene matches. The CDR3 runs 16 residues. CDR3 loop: CASSQDLQGFTDTQYF. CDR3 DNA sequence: TGTGCCAGCAGCCAAGACCTACAGGGGTTCACAGATACGCAGTATTTT.

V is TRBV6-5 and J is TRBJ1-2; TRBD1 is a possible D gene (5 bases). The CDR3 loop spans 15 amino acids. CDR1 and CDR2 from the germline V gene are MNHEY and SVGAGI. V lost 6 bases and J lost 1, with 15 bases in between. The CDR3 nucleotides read TGTGCCAGCAGACCTACCGGGACGGGTAACTATGGCTACACCTTC. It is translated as CASRPTGTGNYGYTF.